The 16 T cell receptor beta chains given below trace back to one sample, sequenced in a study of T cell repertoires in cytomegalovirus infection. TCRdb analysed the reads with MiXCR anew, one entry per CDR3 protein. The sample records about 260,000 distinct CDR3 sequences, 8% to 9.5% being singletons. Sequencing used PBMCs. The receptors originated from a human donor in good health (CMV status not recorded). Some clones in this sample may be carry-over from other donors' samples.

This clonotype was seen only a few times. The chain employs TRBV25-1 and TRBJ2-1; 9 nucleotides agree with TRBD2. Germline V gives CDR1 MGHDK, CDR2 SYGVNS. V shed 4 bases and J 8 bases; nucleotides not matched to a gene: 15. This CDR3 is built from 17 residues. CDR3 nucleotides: TGTGCCAGCAGTGCTGATGCGGGGGGGGGGATTATGGATGAGCAGTTCTTC. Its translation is CASSADAGGGIMDEQFF.

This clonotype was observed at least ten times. The CDR3 region is CASSPGSGSVETQYF. In nucleotides, the CDR3 is TGTGCCAGCAGCCCCGGGAGCGGGAGCGTGGAGACCCAGTACTTC. The V call is TRBV7-8, the J call TRBJ2-5, with 8 bases aligning to TRBD2. Germline V gene sequence: CDR1 SGHVS, CDR2 FQNEAQ. J gave up 5 bases and V 5 bases, and 10 bases lay outside the gene matches. This CDR3 has 15 residues.

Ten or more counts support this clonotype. CDR3 DNA sequence: TGTGCCAGCAAGAGTAAGGGAATGAACACTGAAGCTTTCTTT. Protein: CASKSKGMNTEAFF. This chain joins TRBV6-1 and TRBJ1-1; D is ambiguous. V lost 7 bases and J lost 0, with 12 bases in between. There are 14 residues in the CDR3. Germline CDR1 reads MNHNS; CDR2 reads SASEGT.

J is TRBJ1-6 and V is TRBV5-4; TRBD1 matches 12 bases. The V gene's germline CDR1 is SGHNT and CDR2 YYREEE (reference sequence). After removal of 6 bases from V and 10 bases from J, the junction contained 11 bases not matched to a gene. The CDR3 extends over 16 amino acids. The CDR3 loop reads CASTPGQGAMISPLHF. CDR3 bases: TGTGCCAGCACCCCGGGACAGGGGGCGATGATCTCACCCCTCCACTTT.

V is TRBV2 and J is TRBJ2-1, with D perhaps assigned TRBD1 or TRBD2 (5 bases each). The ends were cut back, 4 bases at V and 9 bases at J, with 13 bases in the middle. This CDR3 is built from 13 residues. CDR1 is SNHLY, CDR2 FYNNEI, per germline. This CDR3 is CASSGSGGGEQFF. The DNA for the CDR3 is TGTGCCAGCAGTGGTTCAGGTGGGGGTGAGCAGTTCTTC.

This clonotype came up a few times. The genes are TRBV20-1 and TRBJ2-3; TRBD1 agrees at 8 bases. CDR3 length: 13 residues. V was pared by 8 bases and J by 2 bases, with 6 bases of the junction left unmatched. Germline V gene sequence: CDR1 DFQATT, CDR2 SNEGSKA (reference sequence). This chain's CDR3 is CSQTGQATDTQYF. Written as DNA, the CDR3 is TGCAGTCAAACGGGACAGGCCACAGATACGCAGTATTTT.

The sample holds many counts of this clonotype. DNA of the CDR3: TGCGCCAGCAGCCAAGTCTCGGGGGAGCAGTACTTC. Translation: CASSQVSGEQYF. The gene calls are TRBV4-1 and TRBJ2-7, with a tentative D call TRBD2 (5 bases). The CDR3 has 12 residues. Germline CDR1 is MGHRA and CDR2 is YSYEKL. V shed 1 base and J shed 7 bases, with 8 bases lying between them.

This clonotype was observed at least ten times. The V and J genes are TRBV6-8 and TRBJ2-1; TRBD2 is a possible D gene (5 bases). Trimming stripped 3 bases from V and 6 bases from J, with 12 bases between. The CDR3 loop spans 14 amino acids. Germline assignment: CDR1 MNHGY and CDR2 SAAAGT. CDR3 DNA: TGTGCCAGCAGTTATTTAGAGGGAACCAATGAGCAGTTCTTC. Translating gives CASSYLEGTNEQFF.

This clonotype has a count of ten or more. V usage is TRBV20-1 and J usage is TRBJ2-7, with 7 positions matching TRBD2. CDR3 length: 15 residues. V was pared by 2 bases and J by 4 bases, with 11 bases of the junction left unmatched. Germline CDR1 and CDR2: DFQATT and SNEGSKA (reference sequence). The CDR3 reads CSARRGETGIYEQYF. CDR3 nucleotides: TGCAGTGCTAGACGGGGGGAAACCGGAATTTACGAGCAGTACTTC.

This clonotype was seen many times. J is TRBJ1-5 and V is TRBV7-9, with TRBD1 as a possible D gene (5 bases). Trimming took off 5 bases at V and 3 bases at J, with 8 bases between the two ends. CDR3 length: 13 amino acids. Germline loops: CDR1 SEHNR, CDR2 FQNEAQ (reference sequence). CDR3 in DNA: TGTGCCAGCAGCCGGGGCGCCAATCAGCCCCAGCATTTT. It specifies CASSRGANQPQHF. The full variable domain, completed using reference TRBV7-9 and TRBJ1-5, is DTGVSQNPRHKITKRGQNVTFRCDPISEHNRLYWYRQTLGQGPEFLTYFQNEAQLEKSRLLSDRFSAERPKGSFSTLEIQRTEQGDSAMYLCASSRGANQPQHFGDGTRLSIL.

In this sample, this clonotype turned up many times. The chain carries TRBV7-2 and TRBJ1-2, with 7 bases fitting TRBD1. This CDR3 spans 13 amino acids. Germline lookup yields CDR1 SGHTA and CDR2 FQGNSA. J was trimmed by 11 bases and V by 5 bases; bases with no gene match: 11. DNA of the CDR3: TGTGCCAGCAGCGTCTGGTCGGGACAGAAATACACCTTC. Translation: CASSVWSGQKYTF.

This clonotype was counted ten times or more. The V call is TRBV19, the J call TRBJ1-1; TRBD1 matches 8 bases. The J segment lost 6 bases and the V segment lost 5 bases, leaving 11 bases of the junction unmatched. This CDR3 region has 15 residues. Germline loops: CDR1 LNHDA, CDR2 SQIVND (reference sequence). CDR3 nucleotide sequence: TGTGCCAGTAGTGACAGACAGGGGCTTATCCCTGAAGCTTTCTTT. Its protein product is CASSDRQGLIPEAFF.

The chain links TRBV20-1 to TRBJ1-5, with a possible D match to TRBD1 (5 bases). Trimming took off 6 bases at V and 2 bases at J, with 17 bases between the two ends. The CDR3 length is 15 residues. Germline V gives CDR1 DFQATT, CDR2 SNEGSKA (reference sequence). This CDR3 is CSACRGVAGNQPQHF. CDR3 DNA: TGCAGTGCCTGCCGGGGGGTGGCGGGCAATCAGCCCCAGCATTTT.

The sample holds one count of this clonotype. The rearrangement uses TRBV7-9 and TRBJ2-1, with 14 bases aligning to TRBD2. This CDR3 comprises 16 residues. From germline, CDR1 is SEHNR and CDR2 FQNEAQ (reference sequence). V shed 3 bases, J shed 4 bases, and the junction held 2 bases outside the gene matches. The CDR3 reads CASSFRLAGGYNEQFF. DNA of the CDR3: TGTGCCAGCAGCTTCCGACTAGCGGGAGGGTACAATGAGCAGTTCTTC. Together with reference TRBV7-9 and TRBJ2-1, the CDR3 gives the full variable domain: DTGVSQNPRHKITKRGQNVTFRCDPISEHNRLYWYRQTLGQGPEFLTYFQNEAQLEKSRLLSDRFSAERPKGSFSTLEIQRTEQGDSAMYLCASSFRLAGGYNEQFFGPGTRLTVL.

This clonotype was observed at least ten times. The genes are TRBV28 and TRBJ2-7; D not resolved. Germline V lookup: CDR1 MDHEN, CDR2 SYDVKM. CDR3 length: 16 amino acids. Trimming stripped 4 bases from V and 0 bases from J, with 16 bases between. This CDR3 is CASSSLLRRSSYEQYF. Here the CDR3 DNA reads TGTGCCAGCAGTTCCCTCCTACGACGGAGCTCCTACGAGCAGTACTTC.

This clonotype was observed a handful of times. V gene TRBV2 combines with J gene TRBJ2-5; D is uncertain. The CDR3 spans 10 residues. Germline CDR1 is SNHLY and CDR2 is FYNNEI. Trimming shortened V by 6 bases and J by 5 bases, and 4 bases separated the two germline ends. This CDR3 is CASSWETQYF. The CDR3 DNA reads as TGTGCCAGCAGCTGGGAGACCCAGTACTTC.